The 8 T cell receptor beta chains below come from one sample, sequenced in a study of T cell responses to AZD1222 COVID-19 vaccine. Repertoires were generated with immunoSEQ multiplex PCR, while TCRdb's copy carries only in-frame clones and drops some. The sample lists some 87,000 clones, around 87% occurring once. The specimen comprised peripheral blood, sampled on day 0 of AZD1222 vaccination. The source of these receptors is an adult in good health.

V is TRBV6-2 or TRBV6-3 and J is TRBJ2-7; 9 bases match TRBD2. The CDR3 totals 13 residues. Germline-derived CDR1 and CDR2 are MNHEY and SVGEGT. The ends lost 4 bases at V and 3 bases at J; junction bases unmatched: 1. CDR3 region: CASSLTSGYEQYF. The CDR3 DNA reads TGTGCCAGCAGTTTGACTAGCGGCTACGAGCAGTACTTC.

The chain carries TRBV7-2 and TRBJ1-5; 7 bases map to TRBD1. J lost 6 bases, V lost 6 bases, and 5 bases had no gene match. The CDR3 spans 13 residues. From germline, CDR1 is SGHTA and CDR2 FQGNSA. The CDR3 spells CASRLSGGQPQHF. Written as DNA, the CDR3 is TGTGCCAGCAGATTATCAGGGGGTCAGCCCCAGCATTTT. Full variable domain (rest looked up from reference TRBV7-2 and TRBJ1-5): GAGVSQSPSNKVTEKGKDVELRCDPISGHTALYWYRQSLGQGLEFLIYFQGNSAPDKSGLPSDRFSAERTGGSVSTLTIQRTQQEDSAVYLCASRLSGGQPQHFGDGTRLSIL.

The chain carries TRBV27 and TRBJ2-5, with D perhaps matching TRBD1 (6 bases). Germline V gives CDR1 MNHEY, CDR2 SMNVEV (reference sequence). The length of the CDR3 is 14 residues. Trimming took off 8 bases at V and 1 base at J, with 14 bases between the two ends. CDR3 amino acids: CASAMTGLQETQYF. DNA for the CDR3: TGTGCCAGCGCAATGACAGGCCTCCAAGAGACCCAGTACTTC.

The chain joins TRBV2 to TRBJ2-7, with D possibly being TRBD2 (7 bases). V dropped 0 bases and J dropped 4 bases, with 16 bases sitting between them. Germline V gives CDR1 SNHLY, CDR2 FYNNEI. The CDR3 loop spans 16 amino acids. CDR3 region: CASSEAPGGIGYEQYF. CDR3 nucleotide sequence: TGTGCCAGCAGTGAAGCGCCGGGGGGCATAGGTTACGAGCAGTACTTC. Variable domain in full (rest from reference TRBV2 and TRBJ2-7): EPEVTQTPSHQVTQMGQEVILRCVPISNHLYFYWYRQILGQKVEFLVSFYNNEISEKSEIFDDQFSVERPDGSNFTLKIRSTKLEDSAMYFCASSEAPGGIGYEQYFGPGTRLTVT.

The chain has TRBV7-2 and TRBJ1-6; a weak D match, TRBD1 (6 bases). The CDR3 covers 15 residues. The germline V gene has CDR1 SGHTA and CDR2 FQGNSA. With 1 base removed from V and 9 bases from J, the gap between germline ends came to 13 bases. CDR3 sequence reads: CASSLVAQGSSPLHF. The DNA of the CDR3 is TGTGCCAGCAGCTTAGTAGCACAGGGTAGTTCACCCCTCCACTTT. Supplemented by reference TRBV7-2 and TRBJ1-6, the full variable domain reads GAGVSQSPSNKVTEKGKDVELRCDPISGHTALYWYRQSLGQGLEFLIYFQGNSAPDKSGLPSDRFSAERTGGSVSTLTIQRTQQEDSAVYLCASSLVAQGSSPLHFGNGTRLTVT.

The sample holds one count of this clone. This chain links TRBV28 with TRBJ2-7; D is possibly TRBD1 or TRBD2 (5 bases each). V was trimmed by 5 bases and J by 3 bases, leaving 11 bases between them. The V gene's germline CDR1 is MDHEN and CDR2 SYDVKM. The CDR3 contains 13 residues. The CDR3 DNA reads as TGTGCCAGCAGTGGGGACGTAGTCTACGAGCAGTACTTC. It specifies CASSGDVVYEQYF.

About this clone: The identical CDR3 is also encoded by other nucleotide sequences in the sample. The chain has TRBV3-1 (or the pseudogene TRBV3-2) and TRBJ2-6, with D unresolved. There are 17 residues in the CDR3. V lost 0 bases and J 2 bases, leaving 11 bases between the germline ends. Germline assignment: CDR1 LGHDT and CDR2 YNNKEL (reference sequence). As DNA, the CDR3 is TGTGCCAGCAGCCAAGATGTACGAGGAGCTGGGGCCAACGTCCTGACTTTC. Translation gives CASSQDVRGAGANVLTF.

The chain is built from TRBV5-1 and TRBJ1-3, with 8 bases fitting TRBD1. The V and J ends lost 3 bases and 4 bases, in that order; junction bases with no gene match: 6. The CDR3 is 15 amino acids. Germline lookup yields CDR1 SGHRS and CDR2 YFSETQ. DNA for the CDR3: TGCGCCAGCAGCTGGGACAGGACTAGCGGAAACACCATATATTTT. Translation: CASSWDRTSGNTIYF.